One and the same sample provided the 20 T cell receptor beta chains below, sequenced in a study of T cell repertoires in cytomegalovirus infection. Each CDR3 protein gets one entry after TCRdb re-called the reads with MiXCR. The sample includes fewer than 350,000 distinct CDR3 sequences, more than 8% of them seen just once. Source material: PBMCs. These receptors all stem from a human donor in good health (CMV status not recorded). Some clones in this sample may be carry-over from other donors' samples.

This clonotype was detected only a few times. The chain has TRBV7-4 and TRBJ1-4, with 9 bases fitting TRBD1. The CDR3 totals 13 residues. CDR1 and CDR2 (germline): SGHVT, SQSDAQ. Losses at the gene ends were 4 bases for V and 10 bases for J; bases not matched to a gene: 4. The CDR3 coding sequence is TGTGCCAGCAGCTGGACAGGGGTGGGAAAACTGTTTTTT. It is translated as CASSWTGVGKLFF.

This clonotype was picked up a small number of times. The chain is built from TRBV6-1 and TRBJ1-5; perhaps TRBD1 as D (6 bases). V lost 6 bases and J 3 bases, leaving 15 bases between the germline ends. The CDR3 length is 15 residues. Germline CDR1 MNHNS, CDR2 SASEGT. The CDR3 is CASREGPGANQPQHF. In DNA form, the CDR3 reads TGTGCCAGCAGAGAGGGGCCGGGGGCCAATCAGCCCCAGCATTTT.

This clonotype was counted at least ten times. This chain links TRBV7-6 with TRBJ2-7, with TRBD1 identical over 9 bases. CDR1 is SGHVS and CDR2 is FNYEAQ in the germline V gene. The CDR3 length is 16 residues. V gave up 2 bases and J gave up 7 bases; unmatched junction bases: 12. The CDR3 sequence is CASSLRFDRGTSEQYF. CDR3 in DNA: TGTGCCAGCAGCTTACGCTTCGACAGGGGGACGTCGGAGCAGTACTTC. The complete variable domain, with remaining parts taken from reference TRBV7-6 and TRBJ2-7, reads GAGVSQSPRYKVTKRGQDVALRCDPISGHVSLYWYRQALGQGPEFLTYFNYEAQQDKSGLPNDRFSAERPEGSISTLTIQRTEQRDSAMYRCASSLRFDRGTSEQYFGPGTRLTVT.

This clonotype was observed a handful of times. V and J are TRBV11-2 and TRBJ2-1; no definite D call. CDR3 length: 14 residues. The V and J ends lost 4 bases and 0 bases respectively, with 7 bases between them. CDR1 and CDR2 from the germline V gene are SGHAT and FQNNGV. The CDR3 bases are TGTGCCAGCAGCTACCCTAACTCCTACAATGAGCAGTTCTTC. This gives the protein CASSYPNSYNEQFF.

The rearrangement uses TRBV12-3 or TRBV12-4 and TRBJ2-7, with TRBD1 identical over 8 bases. After removal of 8 bases from V and 5 bases from J, the junction contained 8 bases not matched to a gene. The CDR3 contains 13 residues. CDR3 sequence reads: CASGPSGGHEQYF. CDR3 DNA: TGTGCCAGCGGTCCCTCAGGGGGCCACGAGCAGTACTTC.

This clonotype was picked up a small number of times. The chain uses TRBV28 and TRBJ1-1; TRBD1 matches at 7 bases. The V gene end was trimmed by 3 bases and the J gene end by 3 bases; junction bases not matched to a gene: 4. Germline V gene data show CDR1 as MDHEN and CDR2 as SYDVKM. CDR3 length: 14 residues. This chain's CDR3 is CASSLTGMYTEAFF. CDR3 DNA: TGTGCCAGCAGTTTGACAGGGATGTACACTGAAGCTTTCTTT.

This clonotype was observed a few times. This chain's CDR3 is CASILTGTGEKGYTF. CDR3 DNA sequence: TGTGCCAGCATCCTCACCGGGACAGGGGAAAAGGGCTACACCTTC. V is TRBV28 and J is TRBJ1-2; 10 bases map to TRBD1. The CDR3 runs to 15 residues. The V segment lost 7 bases and the J segment 8 bases; nucleotides outside the gene matches: 13. CDR1 is MDHEN, CDR2 SYDVKM, per germline.

This clonotype was observed many times. The rearrangement uses TRBV7-9 and TRBJ2-1; D is possibly TRBD1 (5 bases). The germline V gene encodes CDR1 SEHNR and CDR2 FQNEAQ (reference sequence). Deletions cut 0 bases from V and 4 bases from J, with 19 bases between. The CDR3 length is 18 residues. In DNA, the CDR3 is TGTGCCAGCAGCTTAGCGACTGACGCAGGGTGGACGTACAATGAGCAGTTCTTC. Amino acid sequence: CASSLATDAGWTYNEQFF. Together with reference TRBV7-9 and TRBJ2-1, the CDR3 gives the full variable domain: DTGVSQNPRHKITKRGQNVTFRCDPISEHNRLYWYRQTLGQGPEFLTYFQNEAQLEKSRLLSDRFSAERPKGSFSTLEIQRTEQGDSAMYLCASSLATDAGWTYNEQFFGPGTRLTVL.

This clonotype was seen a handful of times. This chain joins TRBV29-1 and TRBJ2-3, with D perhaps matching TRBD1 or TRBD2 (6 bases each). Germline CDR1 reads SQVTM; CDR2 reads ANQGSEA. Trimming left V 6 bases short and J 6 bases short, with 19 bases between. There are 14 residues in the CDR3. The CDR3 nucleotides are TGCAGCGTGGGCTCGGTCGGAGGGGGGGATACGCAGTATTTT. This codes for CSVGSVGGGDTQYF.

This clonotype has at least ten counts. V gene TRBV12-3 or TRBV12-4 combines with J gene TRBJ2-7; tentative D call: TRBD1 (5 bases). Trimming left V 5 bases short and J 3 bases short, with 8 bases between. This CDR3 contains 12 residues. CDR3 sequence reads: CASSGQVYEQYF. For the CDR3, the DNA is TGTGCCAGCAGTGGACAAGTCTACGAGCAGTACTTC.

As for this clonotype: This could be a read error, since a much larger clone is one nucleotide away. The chain joins TRBV7-2 to TRBJ2-1; 7 bases match TRBD2. With 8 bases clipped from V and 7 bases from J, the junction kept 11 bases outside the gene matches. There are 14 residues in the CDR3. Germline V gives CDR1 SGHTA, CDR2 FQGNSA. CDR3 sequence (DNA): TGTGCCAGCGGCGGACGGACTAGTGGGAATGAGCAGTTCTTC. The encoded protein is CASGGRTSGNEQFF.

This clonotype was observed at least ten times. V is TRBV28 and J is TRBJ1-4; weak D call: TRBD1 (5 bases). The germline CDR1 and CDR2 sequences are MDHEN and SYDVKM. This CDR3 has 15 amino acids. With 7 bases removed from V and 0 bases from J, the gap between germline ends came to 12 bases. The CDR3 protein is CASKDGHATNEKLFF. The CDR3 DNA is TGTGCCAGCAAGGACGGACATGCAACTAATGAAAAACTGTTTTTT.

This chain joins TRBV7-2 and TRBJ2-5, with D perhaps given as TRBD1 or TRBD2 (6 bases each). The V end lost 4 bases, the J end lost 5 bases, and 17 bases lay between the germline ends. CDR1 is SGHTA, CDR2 FQGNSA, per germline. The CDR3 runs 15 residues. The CDR3 DNA follows: TGTGCCAGCAGCTCCCGAGGGGGGAGAACGGAGACCCAGTACTTC. Translating gives CASSSRGGRTETQYF.

In its sample, this clonotype was seen many times. The chain recombines TRBV7-2 with TRBJ2-5; the D gene is possibly TRBD2 (5 bases). Germline V gene lookup returns CDR1 SGHTA and CDR2 FQGNSA. The CDR3 covers 16 residues. V lost 1 base to trimming and J lost 3 bases, with 15 bases between them. The CDR3 spells CASSLGLAVTKETQYF. The CDR3 bases are TGTGCCAGCAGCTTAGGGCTAGCTGTGACCAAAGAGACCCAGTACTTC.

V is TRBV20-1 and J is TRBJ2-7, with a weak D call TRBD2 (6 bases). Trimming stripped 0 bases from V and 2 bases from J, with 14 bases between. The CDR3 loop spans 15 amino acids. Germline values: CDR1 DFQATT, CDR2 SNEGSKA (reference sequence). Here the CDR3 DNA reads TGCAGTGCTAGAGATCTGGGGGACTGGGCCTACGAGCAGTACTTC. The encoded protein is CSARDLGDWAYEQYF.

Notes on this clonotype: A much bigger clone sits one base away, suggesting this may be a read error. The V gene is TRBV7-2, the J gene TRBJ1-6, with D unresolved. V was clipped by 7 bases and J by 0 bases, with 7 bases between them. The CDR3 spans 14 residues. Looked up from germline, CDR1 is SGHTA and CDR2 is FQGNSA. Written as DNA, the CDR3 is TGTGCCAGCAAACAGAGCTCCTATAATTCACCCCTCCACTTT. It encodes CASKQSSYNSPLHF.

This clonotype was picked up a small number of times. The chain recombines TRBV19 with TRBJ1-1; unclear D gene. The CDR3 runs 17 residues. The V and J ends lost 1 base and 0 bases respectively, with 15 bases between them. Germline V gene data show CDR1 as LNHDA and CDR2 as SQIVND (reference sequence). CDR3 coding DNA: TGTGCCAGTAGTATAGTTGGCAGACCTTTATTGAACACTGAAGCTTTCTTT. Its protein product is CASSIVGRPLLNTEAFF.

V is TRBV6-1 and J is TRBJ1-5; a possible D gene is TRBD1 (6 bases). Trimming removed 6 bases at V and 4 bases at J, with 10 bases between. Germline CDR1 reads MNHNS; CDR2 reads SASEGT. This CDR3 is 13 amino acids long. CDR3 residues: CASRKTGNQPQHF. DNA for the CDR3: TGTGCCAGCAGAAAAACAGGGAATCAGCCCCAGCATTTT.

This clonotype was seen more than once but under ten times. The chain carries TRBV11-2 and TRBJ2-2; no clear D. The CDR3 totals 13 residues. The germline V and J ends were trimmed by 2 bases and 5 bases, with 6 bases remaining between them. Looked up from germline, CDR1 is SGHAT and CDR2 is FQNNGV. The CDR3 DNA sequence: TGTGCCAGCAGCTTAATAAAGACCGGGGAGCTGTTTTTT. Translated: CASSLIKTGELFF.

In its sample, this clonotype was seen a few times. The V call is TRBV20-1, the J call TRBJ1-6, with no clear D. Germline V gives CDR1 DFQATT, CDR2 SNEGSKA (reference sequence). The V end lost 3 bases, the J end lost 6 bases, and 9 bases lay between the germline ends. This CDR3 has 13 residues. Here the CDR3 reads CSASREVNSPLHF. The CDR3 DNA reads TGCAGTGCTAGCCGGGAAGTTAATTCACCCCTCCACTTT.